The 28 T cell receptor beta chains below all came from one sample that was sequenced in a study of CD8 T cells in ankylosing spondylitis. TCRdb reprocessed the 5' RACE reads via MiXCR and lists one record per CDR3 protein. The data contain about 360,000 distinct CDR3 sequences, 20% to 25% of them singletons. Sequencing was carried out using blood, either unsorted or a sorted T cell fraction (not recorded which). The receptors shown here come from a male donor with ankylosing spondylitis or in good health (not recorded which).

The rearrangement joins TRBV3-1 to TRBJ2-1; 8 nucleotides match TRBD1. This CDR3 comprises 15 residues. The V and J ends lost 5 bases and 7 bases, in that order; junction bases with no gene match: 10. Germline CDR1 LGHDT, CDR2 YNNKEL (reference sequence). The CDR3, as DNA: TGTGCCAGCAGCGAAGCAAACAGGGGGGTTAATGAGCAGTTCTTC. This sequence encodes CASSEANRGVNEQFF.

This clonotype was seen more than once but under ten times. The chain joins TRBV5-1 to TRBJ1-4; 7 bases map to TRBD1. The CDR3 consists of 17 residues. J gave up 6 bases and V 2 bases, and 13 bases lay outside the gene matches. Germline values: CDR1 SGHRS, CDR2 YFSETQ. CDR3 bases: TGCGCCAGCAGCTTTTTAAATGACAGGGCACATGATGAAAAACTGTTTTTT. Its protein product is CASSFLNDRAHDEKLFF.

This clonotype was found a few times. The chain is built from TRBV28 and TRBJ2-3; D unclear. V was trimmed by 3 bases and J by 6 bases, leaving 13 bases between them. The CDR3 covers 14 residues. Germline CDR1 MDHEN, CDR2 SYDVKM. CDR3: CASSFSPVGDTQYF. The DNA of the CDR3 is TGTGCCAGCAGTTTTTCTCCGGTGGGGGATACGCAGTATTTT. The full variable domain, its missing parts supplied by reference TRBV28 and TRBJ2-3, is DVKVTQSSRYLVKRTGEKVFLECVQDMDHENMFWYRQDPGLGLRLIYFSYDVKMKEKGDIPEGYSVSREKKERFSLILESASTNQTSMYLCASSFSPVGDTQYFGPGTRLTVL.

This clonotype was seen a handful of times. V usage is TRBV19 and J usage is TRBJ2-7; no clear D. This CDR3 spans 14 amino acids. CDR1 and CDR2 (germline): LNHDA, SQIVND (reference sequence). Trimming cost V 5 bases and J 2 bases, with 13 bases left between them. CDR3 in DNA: TGTGCCAGTAGTGTAGGTGGGTCCGCCTACGAGCAGTACTTC. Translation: CASSVGGSAYEQYF.

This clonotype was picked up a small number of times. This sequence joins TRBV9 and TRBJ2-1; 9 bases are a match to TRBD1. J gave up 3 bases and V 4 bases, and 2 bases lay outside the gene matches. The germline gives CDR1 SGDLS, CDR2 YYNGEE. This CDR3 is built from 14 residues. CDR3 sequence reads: CASSKTGGYNEQFF. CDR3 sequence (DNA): TGTGCCAGCAGCAAGACAGGGGGCTACAATGAGCAGTTCTTC.

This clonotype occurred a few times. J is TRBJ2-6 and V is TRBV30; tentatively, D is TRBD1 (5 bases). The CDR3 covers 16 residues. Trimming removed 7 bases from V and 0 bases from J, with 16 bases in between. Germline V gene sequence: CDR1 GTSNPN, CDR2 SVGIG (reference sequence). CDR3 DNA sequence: TGTGCCTTCTCTCCAGGACACCACTCTGGGGCCAACGTCCTGACTTTC. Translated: CAFSPGHHSGANVLTF.

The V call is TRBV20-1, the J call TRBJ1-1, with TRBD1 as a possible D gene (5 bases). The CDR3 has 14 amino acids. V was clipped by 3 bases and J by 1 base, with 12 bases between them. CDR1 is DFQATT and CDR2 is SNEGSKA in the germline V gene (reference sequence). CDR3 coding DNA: TGCAGTGCTAGGGCCCTGGGGACGAACACTGAAGCTTTCTTT. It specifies CSARALGTNTEAFF.

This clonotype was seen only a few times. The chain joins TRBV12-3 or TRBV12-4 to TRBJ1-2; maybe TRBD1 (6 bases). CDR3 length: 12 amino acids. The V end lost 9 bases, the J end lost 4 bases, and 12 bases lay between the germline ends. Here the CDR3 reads CASSGTLYGYTF. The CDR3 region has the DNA TGTGCCAGTTCCGGGACACTCTATGGCTACACCTTC.

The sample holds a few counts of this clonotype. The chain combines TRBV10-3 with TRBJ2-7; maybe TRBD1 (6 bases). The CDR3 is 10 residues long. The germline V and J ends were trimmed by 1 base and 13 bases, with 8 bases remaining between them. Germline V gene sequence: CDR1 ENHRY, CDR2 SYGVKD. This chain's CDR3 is CAISEWDNYF. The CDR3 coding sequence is TGTGCCATCAGTGAGTGGGACAACTACTTC.

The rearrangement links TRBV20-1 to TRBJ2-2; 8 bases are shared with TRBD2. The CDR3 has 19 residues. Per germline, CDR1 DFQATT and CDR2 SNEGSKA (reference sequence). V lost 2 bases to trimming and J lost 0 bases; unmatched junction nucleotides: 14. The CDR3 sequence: CSARPPPAGGLPNTGELFF. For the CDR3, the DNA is TGCAGTGCTAGACCTCCCCCGGCGGGGGGACTCCCGAACACCGGGGAGCTGTTTTTT.

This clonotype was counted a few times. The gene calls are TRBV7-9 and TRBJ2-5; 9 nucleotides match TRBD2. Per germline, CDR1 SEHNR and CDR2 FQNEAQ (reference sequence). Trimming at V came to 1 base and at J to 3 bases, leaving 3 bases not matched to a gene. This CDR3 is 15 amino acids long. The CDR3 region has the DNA TGTGCCAGCAGCTTAGTTAGCGGGGGCAAAGAGACCCAGTACTTC. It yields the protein CASSLVSGGKETQYF. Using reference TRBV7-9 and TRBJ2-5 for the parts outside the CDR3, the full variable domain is DTGVSQNPRHKITKRGQNVTFRCDPISEHNRLYWYRQTLGQGPEFLTYFQNEAQLEKSRLLSDRFSAERPKGSFSTLEIQRTEQGDSAMYLCASSLVSGGKETQYFGPGTRLLVL.

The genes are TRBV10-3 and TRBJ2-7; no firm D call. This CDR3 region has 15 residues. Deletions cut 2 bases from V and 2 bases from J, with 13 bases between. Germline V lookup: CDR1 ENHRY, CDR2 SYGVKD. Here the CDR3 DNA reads TGTGCCATCAGTGAGGTTAGGCAGACCGCCTACGAGCAGTACTTC. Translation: CAISEVRQTAYEQYF.

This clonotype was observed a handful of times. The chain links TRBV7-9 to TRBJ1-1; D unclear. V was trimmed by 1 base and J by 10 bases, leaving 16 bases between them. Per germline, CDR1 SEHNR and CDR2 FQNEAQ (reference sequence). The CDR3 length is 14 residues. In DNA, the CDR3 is TGTGCCAGCAGCTTAGGCACCCGGAGGGAGGGAGCTTTCTTT. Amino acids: CASSLGTRREGAFF.

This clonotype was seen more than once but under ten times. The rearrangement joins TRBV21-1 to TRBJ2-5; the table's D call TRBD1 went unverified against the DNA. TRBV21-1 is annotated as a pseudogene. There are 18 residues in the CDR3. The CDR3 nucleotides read TGTGCCAGCAGCCCCCCTCCGTGGAGGTTACCCTTCCAAGAGACCCAGTACTTC. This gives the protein CASSPPPWRLPFQETQYF.

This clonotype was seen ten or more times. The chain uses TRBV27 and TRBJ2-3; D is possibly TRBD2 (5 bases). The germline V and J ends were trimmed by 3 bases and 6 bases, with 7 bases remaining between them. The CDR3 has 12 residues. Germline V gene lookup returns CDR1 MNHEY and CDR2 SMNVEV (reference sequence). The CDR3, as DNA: TGTGCCAGCAGTTTTCCGGGGGATACGCAGTATTTT. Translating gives CASSFPGDTQYF.

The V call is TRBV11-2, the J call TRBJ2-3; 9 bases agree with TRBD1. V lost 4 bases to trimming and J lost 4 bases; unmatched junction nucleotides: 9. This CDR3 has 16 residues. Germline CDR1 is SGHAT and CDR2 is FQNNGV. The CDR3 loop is CASSSWGQGVSDTQYF. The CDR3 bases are TGTGCCAGCAGCTCCTGGGGACAGGGAGTCTCAGATACGCAGTATTTT. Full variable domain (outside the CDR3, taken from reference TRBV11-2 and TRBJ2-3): EAGVAQSPRYKIIEKRQSVAFWCNPISGHATLYWYQQILGQGPKLLIQFQNNGVVDDSQLPKDRFSAERLKGVDSTLKIQPAKLEDSAVYLCASSSWGQGVSDTQYFGPGTRLTVL.

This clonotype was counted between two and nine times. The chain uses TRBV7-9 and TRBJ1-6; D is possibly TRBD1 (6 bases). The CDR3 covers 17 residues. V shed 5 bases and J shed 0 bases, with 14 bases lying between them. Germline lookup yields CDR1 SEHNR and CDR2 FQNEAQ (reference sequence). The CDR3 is CASSHAQTGSYNSPLHF. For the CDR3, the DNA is TGTGCCAGCAGCCACGCCCAGACAGGCTCCTATAATTCACCCCTCCACTTT.

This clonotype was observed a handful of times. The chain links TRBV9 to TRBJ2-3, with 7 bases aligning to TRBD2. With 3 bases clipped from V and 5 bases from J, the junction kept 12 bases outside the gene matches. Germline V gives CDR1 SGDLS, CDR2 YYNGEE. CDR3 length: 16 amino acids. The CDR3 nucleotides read TGTGCCAGCAGCGACATCCGGGACTGGGGGGGAGATACGCAGTATTTT. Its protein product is CASSDIRDWGGDTQYF.

The CDR3 DNA follows: TGTGCCAGCAGTTTAGGGGCAGCGCTCTACAATGAGCAGTTCTTC. This codes for CASSLGAALYNEQFF. The chain has TRBV28 and TRBJ2-1; possibly TRBD1 for D (5 bases). This CDR3 is built from 15 residues. V lost 2 bases and J lost 3, with 11 bases in between. The germline V gene encodes CDR1 MDHEN and CDR2 SYDVKM.

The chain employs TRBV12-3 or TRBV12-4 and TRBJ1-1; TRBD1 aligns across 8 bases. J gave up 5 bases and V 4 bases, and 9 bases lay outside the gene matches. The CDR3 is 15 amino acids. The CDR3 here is CASSSQGALWTEAFF. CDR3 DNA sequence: TGTGCCAGCAGTTCCCAGGGGGCGCTTTGGACTGAAGCTTTCTTT.

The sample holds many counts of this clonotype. The CDR3, as DNA: TGCAGCGTTTTAACAGGGAGCTCTGGAAACACCATATATTTT. Translating it yields CSVLTGSSGNTIYF. This rearrangement joins TRBV29-1 to TRBJ1-3; TRBD1 is a possible D gene (6 bases). Germline CDR1 reads SQVTM; CDR2 reads ANQGSEA. This CDR3 region has 14 residues. The V and J ends lost 5 bases and 0 bases respectively, with 11 bases between them. Based on the CDR3 plus reference TRBV29-1 and TRBJ1-3, the full variable domain is SAVISQKPSRDICQRGTSLTIQCQVDSQVTMMFWYRQQPGQSLTLIATANQGSEATYESGFVIDKFPISRPNLTFSTLTVSNMSPEDSSIYLCSVLTGSSGNTIYFGEGSWLTVV.

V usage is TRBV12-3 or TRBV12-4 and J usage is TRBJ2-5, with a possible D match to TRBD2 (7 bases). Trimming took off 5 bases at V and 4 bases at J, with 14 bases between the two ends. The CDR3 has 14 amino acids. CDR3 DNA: TGTGCCAGCAGTGCCGGGGGGCTGATAGAGACCCAGTACTTC. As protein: CASSAGGLIETQYF.

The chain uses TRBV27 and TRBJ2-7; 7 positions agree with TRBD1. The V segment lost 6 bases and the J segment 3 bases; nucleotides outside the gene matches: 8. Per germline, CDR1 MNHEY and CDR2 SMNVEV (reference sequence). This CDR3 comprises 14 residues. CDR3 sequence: CASSRDSSIYEQYF. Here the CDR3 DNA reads TGTGCCAGCAGCCGGGACAGCTCTATCTACGAGCAGTACTTC.

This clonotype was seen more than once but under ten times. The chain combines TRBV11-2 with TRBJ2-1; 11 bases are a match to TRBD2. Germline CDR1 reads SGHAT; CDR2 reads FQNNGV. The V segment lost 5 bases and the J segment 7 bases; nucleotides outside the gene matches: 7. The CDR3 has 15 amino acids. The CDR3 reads CASSPGTSGMNEQFF. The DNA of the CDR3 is TGTGCCAGCAGCCCCGGGACTAGCGGAATGAATGAGCAGTTCTTC.

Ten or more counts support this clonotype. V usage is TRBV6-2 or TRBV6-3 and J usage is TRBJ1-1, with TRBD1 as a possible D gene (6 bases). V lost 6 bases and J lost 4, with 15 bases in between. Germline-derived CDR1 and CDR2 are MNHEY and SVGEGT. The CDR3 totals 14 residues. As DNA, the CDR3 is TGTGCCAGCAGCCTGACGGGGGCCGGCACTGAAGCTTTCTTT. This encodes CASSLTGAGTEAFF.

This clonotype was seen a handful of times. CDR3 sequence reads: CASSQGASGGKYNEQFF. The CDR3 nucleotides are TGCGCCAGCAGCCAAGGGGCTAGCGGTGGGAAGTACAATGAGCAGTTCTTC. The chain is built from TRBV4-1 and TRBJ2-1; 7 nucleotides line up with TRBD2. V dropped 1 base and J dropped 4; count of bases not matched to a gene: 10. The length of the CDR3 is 17 residues. The germline V gene encodes CDR1 MGHRA and CDR2 YSYEKL.

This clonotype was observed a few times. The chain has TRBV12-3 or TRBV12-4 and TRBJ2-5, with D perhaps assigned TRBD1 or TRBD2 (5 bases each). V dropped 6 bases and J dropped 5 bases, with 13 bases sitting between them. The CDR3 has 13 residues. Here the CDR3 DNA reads TGTGCCAGCAGGCCGTGGGGGTGGGAGACCCAGTACTTC. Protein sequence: CASRPWGWETQYF.

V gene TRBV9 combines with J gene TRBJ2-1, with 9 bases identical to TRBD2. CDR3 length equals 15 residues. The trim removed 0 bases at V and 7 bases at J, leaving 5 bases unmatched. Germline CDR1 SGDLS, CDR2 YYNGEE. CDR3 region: CASSVVSGGTNEQFF. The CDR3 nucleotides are TGTGCCAGCAGCGTAGTTAGCGGGGGTACGAATGAGCAGTTCTTC.